The 2 T cell receptor beta chains presented below share a single source sample, sequenced in a study of OX40 agonist ivuxolimab in advanced cancers. Clones were sequenced by immunoSEQ multiplex PCR, and TCRdb holds only the in-frame ones, with some missing. This sample has 35,000 to 45,000 clones, with about nine tenths found just once. Sequencing used CD4+ or CD8+ T cells sorted from blood, obtained in a trial of the OX40 agonist ivuxolimab. These receptor sequences come from an adult with an advanced solid tumor such as melanoma, head and neck, liver or kidney cancer.

This rearrangement joins TRBV9 to TRBJ2-5; D call uncertain. The CDR3 loop spans 14 amino acids. The germline V and J ends were trimmed by 3 bases and 0 bases, with 9 bases remaining between them. Per the germline V gene, CDR1 is SGDLS and CDR2 is YYNGEE. CDR3 residues: CASSDPRDQETQYF. The CDR3 bases are TGTGCCAGCAGCGACCCCCGGGACCAAGAGACCCAGTACTTC.

This chain links TRBV18 with TRBJ2-7; D is unclear. The CDR3 runs to 12 residues. Germline V lookup: CDR1 KGHSH, CDR2 LQKENI. Trimming pared 3 bases from V and 3 bases from J, leaving 6 bases between. The CDR3 loop reads CASSPFDYEQYF. The CDR3 nucleotides are TGTGCCAGCTCACCGTTCGACTACGAGCAGTACTTC.